These 24 T cell receptor beta chains share one sample of origin, sequenced in a study of cytomegalovirus exposure and HLA in healthy donors. This table comes from immunoSEQ multiplex PCR, and its TCRdb copy is limited to in-frame clones, with some not included. The table lists some 210,000 clones, around 87% of them singletons, with approximately 2% in the top ten. Sequenced material: PBMCs. Receptors originate from a woman aged 18-29 years in good health and CMV-seropositive.

The CDR3 loop is CASSQERLLAGGDQETQYF. CDR3 coding DNA: TGCGCCAGCAGCCAAGAAAGGCTACTAGCGGGGGGGGATCAAGAGACCCAGTACTTC. The chain uses TRBV4-1 and TRBJ2-5, with TRBD2 matching over 13 bases. With 0 bases clipped from V and 2 bases from J, the junction kept 9 bases outside the gene matches. Looked up from germline, CDR1 is MGHRA and CDR2 is YSYEKL. The CDR3 contains 19 residues.

The V call is TRBV5-1, the J call TRBJ1-5; 9 nucleotides match TRBD1. Germline CDR1 and CDR2: SGHRS and YFSETQ. This CDR3 is 14 amino acids long. Trimming removed 3 bases from V and 7 bases from J; junction bases left unmatched: 5. In DNA form, the CDR3 reads TGCGCCAGCAGCTCCGGGACAGGGAGGCAGCCCCAGCATTTT. Its translation: CASSSGTGRQPQHF.

V and J are TRBV4-1 and TRBJ2-7; 7 bases fit TRBD2. The CDR3 spans 15 residues. The germline CDR1 and CDR2 sequences are MGHRA and YSYEKL. Trimming at V came to 0 bases and at J to 4 bases, leaving 6 bases not matched to a gene. In nucleotides, the CDR3 is TGCGCCAGCAGCCAAGATGCGACTAGCTGGTACGAGCAGTACTTC. Its protein is CASSQDATSWYEQYF.

Notes on this clone: One end of the junction fails to match germline, which may point to a read error. This rearrangement joins TRBV7-7 to TRBJ2-5; TRBD2 might be the D (5 bases). The CDR3 has 15 residues. Germline CDR1 and CDR2: SSHAT and FNYEAQ (reference sequence). CDR3 amino acids: CASSLAEGFQETQYF. The DNA of the CDR3 is TGTGCTAGCAGCTTAGCCGAGGGATTCCAAGAGACCCAGTACTTC.

The chain recombines TRBV7-9 with TRBJ2-1; 13 bases match TRBD2. J lost 6 bases, V lost 5 bases, and 4 bases had no gene match. The V gene's germline CDR1 is SEHNR and CDR2 FQNEAQ (reference sequence). The CDR3 runs 15 residues. CDR3 loop: CASSNRTSGSNEQFF. The CDR3 region has the DNA TGTGCCAGCAGCAACCGGACTAGCGGGAGCAATGAGCAGTTCTTC.

This chain's CDR3 is CASSVGLGYTF. In nucleotides, the CDR3 is TGTGCCAGCAGCGTAGGTCTCGGCTACACCTTC. V gene TRBV9 combines with J gene TRBJ1-2; D is unresolved. From germline, CDR1 is SGDLS and CDR2 YYNGEE. V was trimmed by 0 bases and J by 8 bases, leaving 5 bases between them. This CDR3 has 11 amino acids. Full variable domain (remainder filled in from reference TRBV9 and TRBJ1-2): DSGVTQTPKHLITATGQRVTLRCSPRSGDLSVYWYQQSLDQGLQFLIQYYNGEERAKGNILERFSAQQFPDLHSELNLSSLELGDSALYFCASSVGLGYTFGSGTRLTVV.

The chain joins TRBV2 to TRBJ2-1; 7 positions agree with TRBD1. J was trimmed by 7 bases and V by 6 bases; bases with no gene match: 9. The CDR3 extends over 14 amino acids. Per germline, CDR1 SNHLY and CDR2 FYNNEI. The CDR3, as DNA: TGTGCCAGCAGGGGACAGACAGACGGGAATGAGCAGTTCTTC. Protein sequence: CASRGQTDGNEQFF.

The chain uses TRBV2 and TRBJ1-2; 11 positions agree with TRBD1. V lost 6 bases to trimming and J lost 8 bases; unmatched junction nucleotides: 2. CDR3 size: 12 residues. Germline CDR1 is SNHLY and CDR2 is FYNNEI. CDR3 DNA: TGTGCCAGCAGGGGACAGGGGGTAGGCTACACCTTC. This gives the protein CASRGQGVGYTF.

This clone was observed once. This chain uses TRBV25-1 with TRBJ1-1; perhaps TRBD1 as D (6 bases). The V end lost 1 base, the J end lost 2 bases, and 8 bases lay between the germline ends. The CDR3 has 14 residues. Germline CDR1 and CDR2: MGHDK and SYGVNS. CDR3 bases: TGTGCCAGCAGTGAATGGGACACTAACACTGAAGCTTTCTTT. It specifies CASSEWDTNTEAFF.

This chain uses TRBV11-3 with TRBJ2-1; D is perhaps TRBD1 (6 bases). The CDR3 spans 13 residues. Per the germline V gene, CDR1 is SGHNT and CDR2 is YENEEA. V gave up 3 bases and J gave up 8 bases, with 11 bases separating them. The CDR3 DNA sequence: TGTGCCAGCAGCTTCGAGGGGGATCATGAGCAGTTCTTC. Residues: CASSFEGDHEQFF.

The rearrangement joins TRBV4-2 to TRBJ2-2; weak D call: TRBD1 (5 bases). The V gene's germline CDR1 is LGHNA and CDR2 YNFKEQ. Trimming cost V 4 bases and J 1 base, with 16 bases left between them. The CDR3 has 17 residues. CDR3: CASSRFQGVQNTGELFF. As DNA, the CDR3 is TGTGCCAGCAGCCGATTTCAGGGCGTTCAGAACACCGGGGAGCTGTTTTTT.

The chain has TRBV7-3 and TRBJ1-1; D may be TRBD1 (5 bases). CDR1 SGHTA and CDR2 FQGTGA come from the germline V gene. V lost 6 bases and J 3 bases, leaving 17 bases between the germline ends. This CDR3 has 15 amino acids. The CDR3 here is CASRRYRFKDTEAFF. The CDR3 DNA sequence: TGTGCCAGCAGACGATACAGGTTTAAGGACACTGAAGCTTTCTTT.

The chain links TRBV5-4 to TRBJ2-7, with 9 bases identical to TRBD1. V shed 3 bases and J 4 bases; nucleotides not matched to a gene: 5. The germline V gene encodes CDR1 SGHNT and CDR2 YYREEE (reference sequence). This CDR3 spans 14 amino acids. CDR3 amino acids: CASSSRDRDYEQYF. CDR3 DNA: TGTGCCAGCAGCTCCCGGGACAGGGATTACGAGCAGTACTTC.

The chain combines TRBV2 with TRBJ2-3; TRBD1 agrees at 8 bases. Germline V gene lookup returns CDR1 SNHLY and CDR2 FYNNEI. Trimming removed 1 base from V and 2 bases from J; junction bases left unmatched: 2. This CDR3 comprises 15 residues. The CDR3 region has the DNA TGTGCCAGCAGTGAAGGGACAGGGTTCACAGATACGCAGTATTTT. Translating it yields CASSEGTGFTDTQYF.

J is TRBJ1-3 and V is TRBV5-1; 7 bases line up with TRBD1. J gave up 2 bases and V 3 bases, and 2 bases lay outside the gene matches. The germline CDR1 and CDR2 sequences are SGHRS and YFSETQ. CDR3 length equals 14 residues. The CDR3 sequence: CASSSQGAGNTIYF. In DNA form, the CDR3 reads TGCGCCAGCAGCTCTCAGGGGGCTGGAAACACCATATATTTT.

This chain connects TRBV7-8 to TRBJ2-7; D uncertain. This CDR3 has 12 residues. CDR1 is SGHVS and CDR2 is FQNEAQ in the germline V gene. Trimming removed 3 bases from V and 8 bases from J, with 11 bases in between. CDR3 in amino acids: CASSFQTNQQYF. The CDR3 DNA reads TGTGCCAGCAGCTTTCAGACAAATCAGCAGTACTTC.

The chain carries TRBV5-1 and TRBJ1-5, with D perhaps TRBD1 (5 bases). Germline-derived CDR1 and CDR2 are SGHRS and YFSETQ. CDR3 size: 15 residues. The V gene lost 4 bases and the J gene lost 1 base, with 12 bases spanning the gap. The CDR3: CASSSGTESNQPQHF. In DNA, the CDR3 is TGCGCCAGCAGCAGCGGGACGGAGAGCAATCAGCCCCAGCATTTT.

The gene calls are TRBV7-9 and TRBJ1-4; TRBD1 matches 11 bases. Germline CDR1 reads SEHNR; CDR2 reads FQNEAQ (reference sequence). This CDR3 has 17 amino acids. The ends lost 3 bases at V and 2 bases at J; junction bases unmatched: 5. The CDR3 DNA is TGTGCCAGCAGCTTTGGACAGGGGGCAGGGACTAATGAAAAACTGTTTTTT. This sequence encodes CASSFGQGAGTNEKLFF.

This chain connects TRBV5-5 to TRBJ2-3, with 8 positions matching TRBD1. This CDR3 comprises 13 residues. CDR1 SGHKS and CDR2 YYEKEE come from the germline V gene (reference sequence). V shed 5 bases, J shed 4 bases, and the junction held 3 bases outside the gene matches. The CDR3, as DNA: TGTGCCAGCAGTCTGGACAGGGCAGATACGCAGTATTTT. It is translated as CASSLDRADTQYF.

The chain joins TRBV7-9 to TRBJ1-1, with TRBD1 matching over 8 bases. This CDR3 region has 15 residues. V lost 4 bases, J lost 8 bases, and 12 bases stayed unmatched. In germline, CDR1 is SEHNR, CDR2 FQNEAQ (reference sequence). The CDR3 region is CASSWALAGGGEAFF. The CDR3 bases are TGTGCCAGCAGCTGGGCCCTCGCAGGGGGCGGAGAAGCTTTCTTT.

This clone was counted a few times. The chain uses TRBV28 and TRBJ1-1; D is unclear. CDR3 length: 13 residues. The ends were cut back, 8 bases at V and 6 bases at J, with 16 bases in the middle. The germline CDR1 and CDR2 sequences are MDHEN and SYDVKM. The CDR3 is CASHWRVGSEAFF. CDR3 sequence (DNA): TGTGCCAGCCATTGGAGGGTTGGCTCTGAAGCTTTCTTT.

In nucleotides, the CDR3 is TGCGCCAGCAGCCACCCGGGGGACTCAGCCTACAATGAGCAGTTCTTC. Translating it yields CASSHPGDSAYNEQFF. The chain is built from TRBV4-1 and TRBJ2-1; D perhaps matches TRBD2 (6 bases). Trimming shortened V by 3 bases and J by 2 bases, and 14 bases separated the two germline ends. In germline, CDR1 is MGHRA, CDR2 YSYEKL. This CDR3 comprises 16 residues.

The rearrangement joins TRBV18 to TRBJ2-7; 11 bases agree with TRBD2. This CDR3 has 17 residues. V shed 6 bases, J shed 4 bases, and the junction held 14 bases outside the gene matches. Germline V lookup: CDR1 KGHSH, CDR2 LQKENI. CDR3: CASSRPIGTSGLYEQYF. CDR3 sequence (DNA): TGTGCCAGCTCCCGACCGATAGGGACTAGCGGTTTATACGAGCAGTACTTC.

This chain joins TRBV27 and TRBJ2-3; the D is unclear. The CDR3 covers 12 residues. V lost 6 bases and J 6 bases, leaving 10 bases between the germline ends. Germline-derived CDR1 and CDR2 are MNHEY and SMNVEV (reference sequence). CDR3 sequence reads: CASSFAGDTQYF. CDR3 DNA sequence: TGTGCCAGCAGCTTTGCCGGGGATACGCAGTATTTT.